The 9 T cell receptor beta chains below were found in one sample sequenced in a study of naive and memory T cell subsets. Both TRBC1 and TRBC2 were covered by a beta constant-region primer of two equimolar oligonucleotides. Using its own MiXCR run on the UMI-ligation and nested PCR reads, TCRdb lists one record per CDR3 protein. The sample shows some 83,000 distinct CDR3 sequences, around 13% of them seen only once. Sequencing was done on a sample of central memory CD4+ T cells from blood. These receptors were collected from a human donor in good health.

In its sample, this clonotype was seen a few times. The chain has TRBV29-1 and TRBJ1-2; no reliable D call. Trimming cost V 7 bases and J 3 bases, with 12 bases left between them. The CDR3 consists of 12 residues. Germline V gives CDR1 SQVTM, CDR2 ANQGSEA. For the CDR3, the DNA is TGCAGCGGTTGGAGCTTGGACTATGGCTACACCTTC. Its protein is CSGWSLDYGYTF.

Here the CDR3 DNA reads TGTGCCAGCAGCCCCAACCGGGAGAACTATGGCTACACCTTC. This translates into CASSPNRENYGYTF. The genes are TRBV7-2 and TRBJ1-2, with D uncertain. Germline V lookup: CDR1 SGHTA, CDR2 FQGNSA. Trimming left V 5 bases short and J 2 bases short, with 12 bases between. CDR3 length: 14 amino acids.

CDR3 nucleotide sequence: TGCAGCGTTGAAGATCAAGACAGGGAAGCTAACTATGGCTACACCTTC. This encodes CSVEDQDREANYGYTF. The chain combines TRBV29-1 with TRBJ1-2; 7 nucleotides agree with TRBD1. Germline V gene lookup returns CDR1 SQVTM and CDR2 ANQGSEA. V lost 0 bases to trimming and J lost 0 bases; unmatched junction nucleotides: 7. The CDR3 has 16 residues.

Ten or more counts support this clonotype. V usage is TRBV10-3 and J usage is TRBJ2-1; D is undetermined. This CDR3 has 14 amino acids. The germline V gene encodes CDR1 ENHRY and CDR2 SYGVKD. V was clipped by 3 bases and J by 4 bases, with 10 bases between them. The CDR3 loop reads CAISDRDRYNEQFF. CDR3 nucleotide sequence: TGTGCCATCAGTGATCGTGATCGATACAATGAGCAGTTCTTC.

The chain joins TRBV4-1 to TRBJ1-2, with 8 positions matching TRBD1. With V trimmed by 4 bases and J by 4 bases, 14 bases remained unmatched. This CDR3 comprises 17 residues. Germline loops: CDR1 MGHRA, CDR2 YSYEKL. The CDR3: CASSPTGGGQLLYGYTF. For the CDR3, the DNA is TGCGCCAGCAGCCCAACAGGGGGGGGGCAGCTTCTCTATGGCTACACCTTC.

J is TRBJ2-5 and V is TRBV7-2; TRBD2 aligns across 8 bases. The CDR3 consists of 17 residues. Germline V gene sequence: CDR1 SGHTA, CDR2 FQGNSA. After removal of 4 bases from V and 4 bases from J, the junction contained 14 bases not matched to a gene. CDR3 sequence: CASSSGLAGGPRETQYF. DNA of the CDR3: TGTGCCAGCAGCTCTGGTTTGGCGGGAGGTCCTCGAGAGACCCAGTACTTC.

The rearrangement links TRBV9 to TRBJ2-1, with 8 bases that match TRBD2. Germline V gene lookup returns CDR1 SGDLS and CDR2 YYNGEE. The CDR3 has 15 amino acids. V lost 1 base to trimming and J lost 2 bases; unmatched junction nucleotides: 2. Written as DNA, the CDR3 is TGTGCCAGCAGCGTATCAGCGGGAGCCTACAATGAGCAGTTCTTC. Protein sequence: CASSVSAGAYNEQFF.

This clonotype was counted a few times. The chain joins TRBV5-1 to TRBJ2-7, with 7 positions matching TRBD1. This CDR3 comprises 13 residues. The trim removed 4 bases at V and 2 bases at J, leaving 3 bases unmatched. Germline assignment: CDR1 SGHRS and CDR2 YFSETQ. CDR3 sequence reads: CASSTGQTYEQYF. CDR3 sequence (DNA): TGCGCCAGCAGCACGGGACAGACCTACGAGCAGTACTTC.

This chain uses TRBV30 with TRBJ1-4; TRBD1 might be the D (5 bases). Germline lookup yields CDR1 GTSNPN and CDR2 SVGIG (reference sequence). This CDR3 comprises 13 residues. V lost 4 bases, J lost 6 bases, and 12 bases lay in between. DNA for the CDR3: TGTGCCTGGAAAGGGAAGGGGTATGAAAAACTGTTTTTT. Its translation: CAWKGKGYEKLFF.